Included here is one T cell receptor beta chain sequence, with context. The germline gives CDR1 MNHNY, CDR2 SVGAGI (reference sequence). Trimming left V 0 bases short and J 5 bases short, with 16 bases between. The CDR3 has 16 amino acids. The data are from a study of T cell changes during pregnancy in multiple sclerosis. Only in-frame clones appear in the TCRdb table, and some are missing; sequencing was by immunoSEQ multiplex PCR. The table records around 80,000 clones, over 90% of them present only once. The source of this sequence is a female donor with multiple sclerosis, enrolled in a pregnancy study. The V call is TRBV6-6, the J call TRBJ2-5; weak D call: TRBD2 (6 bases). This material consisted of peripheral blood, taken in the second trimester of pregnancy. CDR3 sequence (DNA): TGTGCCAGCAGTTACTCGATTATCGGGAGAGGGGAGACCCAGTACTTC. Residues: CASSYSIIGRGETQYF.